The T cell receptor (beta chain) described here comes from a study of T cells in Graves' hyperthyroidism and ophthalmopathy. The study's findings and limits: Most thyroid clonotypes expanded above 0.001 were also detected in blood.

Trimming stripped 0 bases from V and 5 bases from J, with 9 bases between. The germline CDR1 and CDR2 sequences are SGHTS and YDEGEE. The CDR3 runs to 15 residues. This clonotype was seen many times. Its cognate antigen is unknown. Graves' hyperthyroidism showing no ophthalmopathy progression within 18 months was considered stable. Using RNA transcripts as the source, TCR beta CDR3 regions were amplified. The TCR CDR3 was amplified in a first-round RT-PCR using the HTBI primer set. TCRdb re-analysed the multiplex PCR reads in MiXCR, keeping a single row per CDR3 protein. The repertoire has more than 500,000 distinct CDR3 sequences, less than 15% of them found once; the top ten carry about 15%.

This TCR was recovered from a woman aged 40 to 50 with Graves' hyperthyroidism. The source material was blood. V gene TRBV5-8 combines with J gene TRBJ1-6; no firm D call. The CDR3 loop is CASSLAGVNNSPLHF. DNA of the CDR3: TGTGCCAGCAGCTTGGCTGGGGTAAATAATTCACCCCTCCACTTT.